The clone carrying this TCR beta chain has only a few counts. Its antigen remains unknown. These data come from a study of T cells in Graves' hyperthyroidism and ophthalmopathy. Study-wide points: Separation of ophthalmopathy from stable hyperthyroidism was achieved by a 13 V-J model. Among clonotypes expanded in thyroid above 0.001, most were also found in blood.

Germline V gene data show CDR1 as SGHVS and CDR2 as FNYEAQ. The ends were cut back, 1 base at V and 0 bases at J, with 7 bases in the middle. This CDR3 spans 15 amino acids. It was RNA transcripts that yielded the amplified TCR beta CDR3 regions. The HTBI set primed first-round TCR CDR3 RT-PCR. TCRdb redid the calling of the multiplex PCR reads with MiXCR, one entry per CDR3 protein. The sample consists of some 370,000 distinct CDR3 sequences, about 18% of them appearing once. The sequence was obtained from a woman aged 25-40 years with Graves' hyperthyroidism that later progressed to Graves' ophthalmopathy. The sample taken for sequencing was blood. The V and J genes are TRBV7-6 and TRBJ2-1; D gene unclear. CDR3: CASSLEADSYNEQFF. The CDR3 DNA sequence: TGTGCCAGCAGCTTAGAGGCAGACTCCTACAATGAGCAGTTCTTC.